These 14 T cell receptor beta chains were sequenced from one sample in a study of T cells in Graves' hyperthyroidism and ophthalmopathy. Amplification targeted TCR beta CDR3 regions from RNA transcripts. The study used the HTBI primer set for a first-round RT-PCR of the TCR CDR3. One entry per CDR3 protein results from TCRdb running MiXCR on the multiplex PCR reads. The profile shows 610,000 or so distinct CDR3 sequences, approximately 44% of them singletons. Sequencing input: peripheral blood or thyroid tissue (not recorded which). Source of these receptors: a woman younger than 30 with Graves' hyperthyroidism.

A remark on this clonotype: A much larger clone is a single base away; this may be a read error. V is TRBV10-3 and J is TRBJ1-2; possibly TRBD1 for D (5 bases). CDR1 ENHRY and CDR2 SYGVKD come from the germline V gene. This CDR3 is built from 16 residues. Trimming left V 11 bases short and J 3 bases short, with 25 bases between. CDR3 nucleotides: TGTGCCGGCAGTGGGGTTCAGGGCGGACTTGACTATGGCTACACCTTC. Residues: CAGSGVQGGLDYGYTF.

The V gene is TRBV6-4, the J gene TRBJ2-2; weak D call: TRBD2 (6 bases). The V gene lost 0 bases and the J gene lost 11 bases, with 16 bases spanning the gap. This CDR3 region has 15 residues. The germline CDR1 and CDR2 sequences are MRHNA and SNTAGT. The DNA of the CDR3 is TGTGCCAGCAGTGACTCTGGACTGGACTACAATGAGCTGTTTTTT. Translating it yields CASSDSGLDYNELFF.

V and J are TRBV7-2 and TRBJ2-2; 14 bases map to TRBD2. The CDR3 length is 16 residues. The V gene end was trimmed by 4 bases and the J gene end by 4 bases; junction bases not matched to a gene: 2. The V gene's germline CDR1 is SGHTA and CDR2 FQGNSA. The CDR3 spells CASSSGLAGATGELFF. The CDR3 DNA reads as TGTGCCAGCAGCTCGGGACTAGCGGGAGCCACCGGGGAGCTGTTTTTT.

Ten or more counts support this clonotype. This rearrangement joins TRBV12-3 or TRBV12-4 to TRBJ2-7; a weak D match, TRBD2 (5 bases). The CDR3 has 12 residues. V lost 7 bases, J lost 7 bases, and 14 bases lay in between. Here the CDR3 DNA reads TGTGCCAGCACCTTCAGCCGCGGGGAGCAGTACTTC. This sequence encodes CASTFSRGEQYF.

CDR3 DNA: TGTGCCAGCAGCTTACCTACGGGGGGCGCAGGTGGCTACACCTTC. Its protein is CASSLPTGGAGGYTF. This chain connects TRBV7-2 to TRBJ1-2, with a tentative D call TRBD1 (6 bases). Trimming removed 2 bases from V and 7 bases from J, with 17 bases in between. The germline gives CDR1 SGHTA, CDR2 FQGNSA. The CDR3 consists of 15 residues.

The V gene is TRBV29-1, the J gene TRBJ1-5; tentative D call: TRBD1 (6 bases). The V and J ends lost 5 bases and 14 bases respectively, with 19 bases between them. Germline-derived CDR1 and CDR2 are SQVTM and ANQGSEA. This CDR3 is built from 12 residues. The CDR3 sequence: CSVRTGYSYEHF. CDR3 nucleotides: TGCAGCGTTAGAACAGGGTACAGCTACGAGCATTTT.

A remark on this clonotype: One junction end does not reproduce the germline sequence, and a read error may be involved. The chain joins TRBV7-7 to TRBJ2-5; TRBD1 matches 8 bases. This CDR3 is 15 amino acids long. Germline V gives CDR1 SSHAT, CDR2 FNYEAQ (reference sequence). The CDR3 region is CASSLGDRGEETQYF. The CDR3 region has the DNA TGTGCTAGCAGCTTAGGTGACAGGGGAGAAGAGACCCAGTACTTC.

Written as DNA, the CDR3 is TGTGCCAGCAGTTTTGCTAGCAGGAAGACGAACACCGGGGAGCTGTTTTTT. As protein: CASSFASRKTNTGELFF. This rearrangement joins TRBV12-3 or TRBV12-4 to TRBJ2-2; D might be TRBD2 (5 bases). The V end lost 3 bases, the J end lost 0 bases, and 14 bases lay between the germline ends. CDR3 size: 17 residues.

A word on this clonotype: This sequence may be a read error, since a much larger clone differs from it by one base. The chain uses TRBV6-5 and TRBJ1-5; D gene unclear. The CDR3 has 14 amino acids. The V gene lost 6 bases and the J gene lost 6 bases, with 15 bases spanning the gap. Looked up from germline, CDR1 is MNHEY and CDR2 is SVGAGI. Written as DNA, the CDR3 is TGTGCCAGCAGCCCGGTCAATAAGGGTCAGCCCCAGCATTTT. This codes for CASSPVNKGQPQHF.

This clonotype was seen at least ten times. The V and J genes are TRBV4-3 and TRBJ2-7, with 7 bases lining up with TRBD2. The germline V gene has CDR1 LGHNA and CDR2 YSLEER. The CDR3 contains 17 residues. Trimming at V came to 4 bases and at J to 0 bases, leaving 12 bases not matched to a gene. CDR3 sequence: CASSPTGEGRSSYEQYF. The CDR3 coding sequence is TGCGCCAGCAGCCCCACCGGGGAGGGTAGGAGCTCCTACGAGCAGTACTTC.

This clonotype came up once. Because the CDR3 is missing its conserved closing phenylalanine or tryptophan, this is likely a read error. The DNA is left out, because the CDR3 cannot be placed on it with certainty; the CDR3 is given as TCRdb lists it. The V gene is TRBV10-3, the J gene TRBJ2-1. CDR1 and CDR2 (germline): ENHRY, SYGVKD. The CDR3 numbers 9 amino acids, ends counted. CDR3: CAITSVGKS.

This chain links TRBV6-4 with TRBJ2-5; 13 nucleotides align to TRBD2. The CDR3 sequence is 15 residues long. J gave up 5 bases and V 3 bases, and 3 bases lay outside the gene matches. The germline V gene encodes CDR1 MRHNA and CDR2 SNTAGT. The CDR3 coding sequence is TGTGCCAGCAGTGAACTAGCGGGAGGGGGCGAGACCCAGTACTTC. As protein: CASSELAGGGETQYF.

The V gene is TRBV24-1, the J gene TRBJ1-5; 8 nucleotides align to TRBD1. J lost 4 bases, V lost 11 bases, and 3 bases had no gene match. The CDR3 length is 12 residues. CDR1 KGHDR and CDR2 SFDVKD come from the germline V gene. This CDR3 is CAIQGANQPQHF. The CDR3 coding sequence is TGTGCCATTCAGGGGGCGAATCAGCCCCAGCATTTT.

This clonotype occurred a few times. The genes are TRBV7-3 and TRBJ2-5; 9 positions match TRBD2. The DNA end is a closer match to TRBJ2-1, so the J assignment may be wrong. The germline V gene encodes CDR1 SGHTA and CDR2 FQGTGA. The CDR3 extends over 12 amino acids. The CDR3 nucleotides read TGTGCCAGCAGCCGCGGGGGGGGGGAGCAGTTCTTC. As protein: CASSRGGGEQFF.